The 32 T cell receptor beta chains listed next were all sequenced from one sample in a study of T cells in tuberculosis. Assay used: immunoSEQ multiplex PCR; TCRdb lists only in-frame clones, some missing. The sample holds some 20,000 clones, around 91% seen once. Sequencing was carried out using PBMCs. These receptors came from a donor aged 10 to 29 with latent tuberculosis or without tuberculosis infection.

The chain couples TRBV5-1 to TRBJ2-1, with a weak D call TRBD2 (5 bases). CDR1 is SGHRS, CDR2 YFSETQ, per germline. This CDR3 comprises 13 residues. V lost 4 bases to trimming and J lost 3 bases, with 8 bases between them. The CDR3 nucleotides read TGCGCCAGCAGCGCCGGGAACTACAATGAGCAGTTCTTC. Translated, it gives CASSAGNYNEQFF. Drawing the rest from reference TRBV5-1 and TRBJ2-1, the complete variable domain is KAGVTQTPRYLIKTRGQQVTLSCSPISGHRSVSWYQQTPGQGLQFLFEYFSETQRNKGNFPGRFSGRQFSNSRSEMNVSTLELGDSALYLCASSAGNYNEQFFGPGTRLTVL.

The chain is built from TRBV19 and TRBJ1-5; 8 bases line up with TRBD1. CDR3 size: 18 residues. V trimming: 3 bases; J trimming: 4 bases; junction bases outside the gene matches: 14. Germline lookup yields CDR1 LNHDA and CDR2 SQIVND (reference sequence). The CDR3 nucleotides are TGTGCCAGTAGTATGAGGCTGGCAGGGGGCGTGTTTAATCAGCCCCAGCATTTT. The encoded protein is CASSMRLAGGVFNQPQHF. Filled out from reference TRBV19 and TRBJ1-5, the complete variable domain reads DGGITQSPKYLFRKEGQNVTLSCEQNLNHDAMYWYRQDPGQGLRLIYYSQIVNDFQKGDIAEGYSVSREKKESFPLTVTSAQKNPTAFYLCASSMRLAGGVFNQPQHFGDGTRLSIL.

The chain uses TRBV5-8 and TRBJ2-3; the match to TRBD2 covers 8 bases. The CDR3 is 15 residues long. Germline V gene lookup returns CDR1 SGHTS and CDR2 YDEGEE. Unmatched junction bases numbered 7, after V lost 5 bases and J lost 2 bases. CDR3 bases: TGTGCCAGCAGGCATGAAGGACTAGCCACAGATACGCAGTATTTT. Residues: CASRHEGLATDTQYF.

V usage is TRBV9 and J usage is TRBJ1-2; tentatively, D is TRBD1 (6 bases). The length of the CDR3 is 14 residues. The V gene lost 0 bases and the J gene lost 6 bases, with 12 bases spanning the gap. CDR1 SGDLS and CDR2 YYNGEE come from the germline V gene. The CDR3 reads CASSVDAGADGYTF. For the CDR3, the DNA is TGTGCCAGCAGCGTAGATGCAGGGGCGGATGGCTACACCTTC.

This chain joins TRBV5-1 and TRBJ1-2; perhaps TRBD1 as D (5 bases). This CDR3 region has 14 residues. Germline assignment: CDR1 SGHRS and CDR2 YFSETQ. Trimming left V 4 bases short and J 4 bases short, with 14 bases between. As DNA, the CDR3 is TGCGCCAGCAGCAGCCCGGAGGGGCTCTATGGCTACACCTTC. This gives the protein CASSSPEGLYGYTF.

The V and J genes are TRBV4-3 and TRBJ1-4, with a weak D call TRBD1 (6 bases). This CDR3 is 17 amino acids long. Trimming left V 4 bases short and J 4 bases short, with 19 bases between. CDR1 and CDR2 from the germline V gene are LGHNA and YSLEER. The CDR3 reads CASSPFRDNYYNEKLFF. The CDR3 DNA sequence: TGCGCCAGCAGCCCCTTCCGGGACAACTATTATAATGAAAAACTGTTTTTT.

The chain carries TRBV5-1 and TRBJ1-4; TRBD1 aligns across 8 bases. V gave up 2 bases and J gave up 5 bases; unmatched junction bases: 8. The CDR3 is 16 residues long. Germline CDR1 reads SGHRS; CDR2 reads YFSETQ. The CDR3 spells CASSFLGQARNEKLFF. The CDR3 nucleotides are TGCGCCAGCAGCTTTCTGGGACAGGCCCGAAATGAAAAACTGTTTTTT.

The V gene is TRBV6-1, the J gene TRBJ1-2; 7 bases match TRBD1. The germline CDR1 and CDR2 sequences are MNHNS and SASEGT. After removal of 2 bases from V and 5 bases from J, the junction contained 11 bases not matched to a gene. The CDR3 has 16 residues. CDR3 in DNA: TGTGCCAGCAGTGAACTAGGGGGCGCAGGGTTGTATGGCTACACCTTC. This gives the protein CASSELGGAGLYGYTF.

The chain carries TRBV7-2 and TRBJ2-3; 13 bases line up with TRBD2. The CDR3 length is 17 residues. Per germline, CDR1 SGHTA and CDR2 FQGNSA. Trimming took 7 bases from V and 6 from J; bases not matched to a gene: 13. CDR3 in amino acids: CASTTLRLAGGGDTQYF. DNA of the CDR3: TGTGCCAGCACCACCCTCAGACTAGCGGGGGGAGGGGATACGCAGTATTTT.

This clone occurred a few times. The chain couples TRBV15 to TRBJ1-5; tentative D call: TRBD1 (5 bases). This CDR3 has 14 amino acids. The V and J ends lost 1 base and 8 bases respectively, with 12 bases between them. Germline CDR1 LNHNV, CDR2 YYDKDF (reference sequence). CDR3 sequence: CATSRGSGVEPQHF. The CDR3 DNA sequence: TGTGCCACCAGCAGAGGGTCGGGGGTCGAGCCCCAGCATTTT.

The V call is TRBV5-1, the J call TRBJ1-3; D possibly corresponds to TRBD1 (6 bases). Germline V gives CDR1 SGHRS, CDR2 YFSETQ. This CDR3 has 15 residues. V lost 4 bases and J lost 0, with 11 bases in between. The CDR3 nucleotides are TGCGCCAGCAGCCTCGGCAGGGGCTCTGGAAACACCATATATTTT. This sequence encodes CASSLGRGSGNTIYF.

This rearrangement joins TRBV27 to TRBJ2-5; 14 bases are a match to TRBD2. Germline V CDR1 and CDR2: MNHEY, SMNVEV (reference sequence). Trimming took 6 bases from V and 0 from J; bases not matched to a gene: 3. CDR3 size: 16 residues. CDR3 sequence (DNA): TGTGCCAGCAGGGGACTAGCGGGGGCCTACCAAGAGACCCAGTACTTC. Amino acid sequence: CASRGLAGAYQETQYF.

The chain has TRBV29-1 and TRBJ2-5; 11 positions match TRBD2. Germline loops: CDR1 SQVTM, CDR2 ANQGSEA. V lost 6 bases, J lost 5 bases, and 5 bases stayed unmatched. CDR3 length: 13 residues. CDR3 DNA: TGCAGCGTCCTTAGCGGGGGGGTTGAGACCCAGTACTTC. Amino acid sequence: CSVLSGGVETQYF.

The chain joins TRBV2 to TRBJ1-4; tentatively, D is TRBD1 (5 bases). CDR3 size: 14 residues. Germline V gene data show CDR1 as SNHLY and CDR2 as FYNNEI. The V end was cut by 6 bases, the J end by 1 base, with 9 bases between. The CDR3 region is CASRKRGTNEKLFF. Here the CDR3 DNA reads TGTGCCAGCAGAAAAAGGGGAACTAATGAAAAACTGTTTTTT.

V and J are TRBV9 and TRBJ2-3, with 9 bases fitting TRBD1. V was pared by 0 bases and J by 0 bases, with 2 bases of the junction left unmatched. The V gene's germline CDR1 is SGDLS and CDR2 YYNGEE. The CDR3 totals 16 residues. The CDR3 spells CASSVGTGVSTDTQYF. CDR3 nucleotides: TGTGCCAGCAGCGTAGGGACAGGGGTGAGCACAGATACGCAGTATTTT.

The chain carries TRBV29-1 and TRBJ2-7; the match to TRBD2 covers 11 bases. CDR3 size: 13 residues. Germline V gene sequence: CDR1 SQVTM, CDR2 ANQGSEA. V lost 6 bases and J lost 3; bases outside the gene matches: 4. The CDR3 region is CSVLAGGGYEQYF. In nucleotides, the CDR3 is TGCAGCGTCTTAGCGGGGGGGGGCTACGAGCAGTACTTC.

The chain combines TRBV6-1 with TRBJ1-2; no reliable D call. Germline V gives CDR1 MNHNS, CDR2 SASEGT. CDR3 length equals 11 residues. Trimming removed 4 bases from V and 8 bases from J, with 8 bases in between. The CDR3 nucleotides are TGTGCCAGCAGTGGGGAGCGGGGCTACACCTTC. This translates into CASSGERGYTF.

This CDR3 reads CAISRGLNTEAFF. Written as DNA, the CDR3 is TGTGCCATCAGTCGGGGGTTGAACACTGAAGCTTTCTTT. This sequence joins TRBV10-3 and TRBJ1-1; TRBD1 is a possible D gene (5 bases). This CDR3 has 13 amino acids. Germline lookup yields CDR1 ENHRY and CDR2 SYGVKD. Trimming removed 5 bases from V and 0 bases from J, with 7 bases in between.

Only one count was recorded for this clone. The chain recombines TRBV4-1 with TRBJ2-3, with 10 bases identical to TRBD1. The CDR3 length is 15 residues. Germline values: CDR1 MGHRA, CDR2 YSYEKL. Germline trimming cut 4 bases from V and 2 bases from J; bases unmatched to any gene: 3. The DNA for the CDR3 is TGCGCCAGCAGCCCGGGACAGGGGTACACAGATACGCAGTATTTT. Protein product: CASSPGQGYTDTQYF.

For this clone: Germline is not matched at one junction end, which may reflect a read error. This sequence joins TRBV5-4 and TRBJ2-7, with TRBD2 matching 7 bases. This CDR3 spans 14 amino acids. The germline V gene has CDR1 SGHNT and CDR2 YYREEE (reference sequence). The CDR3 coding sequence is TGTGCCAGTAGCTTCACCGGGGGGAATTACGAGCAGTACTTC. This sequence encodes CASSFTGGNYEQYF.

V usage is TRBV27 and J usage is TRBJ2-3; 7 positions match TRBD1. CDR1 MNHEY and CDR2 SMNVEV come from the germline V gene (reference sequence). The V and J ends lost 4 bases and 5 bases, in that order; junction bases with no gene match: 9. The CDR3 totals 15 residues. Written as DNA, the CDR3 is TGTGCCAGCAGTTCCGGGACAGTGCCCATAGATACGCAGTATTTT. Amino acids: CASSSGTVPIDTQYF.

The J gene is TRBJ2-3, the V gene TRBV25-1, with TRBD1 matching over 12 bases. V gave up 6 bases and J gave up 3 bases; unmatched junction bases: 4. The length of the CDR3 is 15 residues. Germline loops: CDR1 MGHDK, CDR2 SYGVNS. CDR3 coding DNA: TGTGCCAGCAGGGGACAGGGGGCGATAACAGATACGCAGTATTTT. Its protein product is CASRGQGAITDTQYF.

The V gene is TRBV13, the J gene TRBJ2-2; TRBD2 is a possible D gene (5 bases). The CDR3 totals 14 residues. V was trimmed by 5 bases and J by 7 bases, leaving 14 bases between them. CDR1 and CDR2 from the germline V gene are PRHDT and FYEKMQ (reference sequence). The CDR3 is CASSVRGVGGELFF. The CDR3 nucleotides read TGTGCCAGCAGCGTCCGGGGTGTCGGCGGGGAGCTGTTTTTT.

The V gene is TRBV9, the J gene TRBJ1-1, with 10 bases lining up with TRBD1. Germline assignment: CDR1 SGDLS and CDR2 YYNGEE. The CDR3 sequence is 18 residues long. The V gene end was trimmed by 1 base and the J gene end by 3 bases; junction bases not matched to a gene: 12. CDR3 DNA sequence: TGTGCCAGCAGCGTATACCCCGGGACAGGGGTTTTGTACACTGAAGCTTTCTTT. Protein sequence: CASSVYPGTGVLYTEAFF.

This chain connects TRBV18 to TRBJ1-5; a possible D gene is TRBD1 (6 bases). The CDR3 runs to 13 residues. The germline V and J ends were trimmed by 3 bases and 4 bases, with 7 bases remaining between them. Germline-derived CDR1 and CDR2 are KGHSH and LQKENI. As DNA, the CDR3 is TGTGCCAGCTCACCCGACAGGAATCAGCCCCAGCATTTT. Translated: CASSPDRNQPQHF.

The rearrangement joins TRBV5-1 to TRBJ1-1; D possibly corresponds to TRBD1 (6 bases). Germline V gives CDR1 SGHRS, CDR2 YFSETQ. CDR3 length: 15 residues. Trimming removed 3 bases at V and 1 base at J, with 13 bases between. CDR3 residues: CASSYMAGANTEAFF. The CDR3 DNA is TGCGCCAGCAGCTATATGGCAGGGGCGAACACTGAAGCTTTCTTT.

V and J are TRBV10-2 and TRBJ2-7, with D perhaps TRBD1 (5 bases). Per the germline V gene, CDR1 is WSHSY and CDR2 is SAAADI. The germline V and J ends were trimmed by 6 bases and 3 bases, with 9 bases remaining between them. This CDR3 region has 12 residues. The CDR3: CASRDTIYEQYF. In DNA form, the CDR3 reads TGCGCCAGCAGGGACACCATCTACGAGCAGTACTTC.

The gene calls are TRBV5-8 and TRBJ1-6; D possibly corresponds to TRBD1 (5 bases). CDR3 length: 16 amino acids. Trimming removed 4 bases at V and 10 bases at J, with 21 bases between. Per the germline V gene, CDR1 is SGHTS and CDR2 is YDEGEE. The CDR3 DNA follows: TGTGCCAGCAGCCCCTCTTGGTCCAGGGTGGGATCACCCCTCCACTTT. This codes for CASSPSWSRVGSPLHF.

The gene calls are TRBV2 and TRBJ2-7, with D perhaps matching TRBD2 (6 bases). Trimming took off 1 base at V and 7 bases at J, with 11 bases between the two ends. CDR3 length equals 13 residues. Germline V gene sequence: CDR1 SNHLY, CDR2 FYNNEI. As DNA, the CDR3 is TGTGCCAGCAGTGAAGGCCGGGAGTGGGAGCAGTACTTC. As protein: CASSEGREWEQYF.

The chain employs TRBV27 and TRBJ2-2, with 8 bases lining up with TRBD1. The CDR3 spans 16 residues. V lost 6 bases to trimming and J lost 1 base; unmatched junction nucleotides: 7. CDR1 MNHEY and CDR2 SMNVEV come from the germline V gene (reference sequence). This chain's CDR3 is CASSVAGTGNTGELFF. As DNA, the CDR3 is TGTGCCAGCAGCGTTGCCGGGACAGGGAACACCGGGGAGCTGTTTTTT.

The V call is TRBV6-5, the J call TRBJ1-2; tentatively, D is TRBD1 (5 bases). With 2 bases removed from V and 2 bases from J, the gap between germline ends came to 6 bases. Germline-derived CDR1 and CDR2 are MNHEY and SVGAGI. CDR3 length equals 13 residues. The CDR3 DNA reads as TGTGCCAGCAGTTACAAGGGGAACTATGGCTACACCTTC. Protein: CASSYKGNYGYTF.

The J gene is TRBJ1-1, the V gene TRBV2, with D tentatively TRBD1 (6 bases). The length of the CDR3 is 14 residues. Germline V CDR1 and CDR2: SNHLY, FYNNEI. Between the trimmed V and J ends, which lost 6 bases and 1 base, there was a span of 12 bases. CDR3 nucleotides: TGTGCCAGCAGATACAGGGCGGCGAACACTGAAGCTTTCTTT. This codes for CASRYRAANTEAFF.